A selection of T cell receptor beta chains follows, all from one sample in a study of cytomegalovirus exposure and HLA in healthy donors. TCRdb keeps only in-frame clones here, not all; method: immunoSEQ multiplex PCR. The sample lists about 75,000 clones; around 80% were seen once. The source material was PBMCs. All receptors come from a man aged 65 to 85 in good health and CMV-seropositive. Each CDR3 is given with its conserved first and last residue. D genes are given only for firm matches. Expanded clones get a size class; other rows say once, few or many, or leave the size out.

v_gene	d_gene	len	abundance	j_gene	CDR3aa	CDR3nt
TRBV11-2	.	11	once	TRBJ2-7	CASSSAYEQYF	TGTGCCAGCAGTTCAGCCTACGAGCAGTACTTC
TRBV7-3	TRBD1	17	.	TRBJ2-6	CASSLDRGDSGANVLTF	TGTGCCAGCAGCTTGGACAGGGGAGACTCTGGGGCCAACGTCCTGACTTTC
TRBV11-2	TRBD1	15	.	TRBJ1-4	CASRAPGTGLEKLFF	TGTGCCAGCAGGGCCCCCGGGACAGGGCTTGAAAAACTGTTTTTT
TRBV6-1	.	16	.	TRBJ1-5	CASSEGGGGGSQPQHF	TGTGCCAGCAGTGAAGGTGGGGGGGGAGGCAGTCAGCCCCAGCATTTT
TRBV6-1	.	15	.	TRBJ1-5	CASSEAPQRGQPQHF	TGTGCCAGCAGTGAAGCCCCCCAGCGGGGGCAGCCCCAGCATTTT
TRBV5-6	TRBD1	14	.	TRBJ2-7	CASSRGQGTYEQYF	TGTGCCAGCAGCCGCGGACAGGGTACCTACGAGCAGTACTTC
TRBV9	TRBD1	16	.	TRBJ1-1	CASSSGQGGVNTEAFF	TGTGCCAGCAGCTCCGGACAGGGAGGAGTGAACACTGAAGCTTTCTTT
TRBV28	.	15	.	TRBJ2-1	CASSFLREPYNEQFF	TGTGCCAGCAGTTTCCTTCGGGAGCCCTACAATGAGCAGTTCTTC
TRBV7-8	.	16	.	TRBJ1-5	CASSTSGQYSNQPQHF	TGTGCCAGCAGCACCTCCGGACAGTATAGCAATCAGCCCCAGCATTTT
TRBV2	TRBD1	13	.	TRBJ1-5	CASSGTAQGPQHF	TGTGCCAGCAGCGGGACAGCCCAGGGGCCCCAGCATTTT
TRBV10-1	.	18	.	TRBJ1-5	CASSEPSWTSYSNQPQHF	TGCGCCAGCAGTGAGCCCAGTTGGACAAGCTATAGCAATCAGCCCCAGCATTTT
TRBV5-1	.	13	.	TRBJ2-7	CASSSGIPEVQYF	TGCGCCAGCAGCTCCGGGATCCCCGAGGTGCAGTACTTC
TRBV6-5	TRBD1	15	.	TRBJ2-2	CASRATGTNTGELFF	TGTGCCAGCAGGGCGACAGGGACGAACACCGGGGAGCTGTTTTTT
TRBV11-3	TRBD2	16	.	TRBJ2-7	CASSLGSAGGPYEQYF	TGTGCCAGCAGCTTAGGATCGGCGGGAGGCCCGTACGAGCAGTACTTC
TRBV4-3	TRBD2	16	.	TRBJ2-3	CASSQGGAGGSGTQYF	TGCGCCAGCAGCCAAGGGGGAGCGGGGGGCTCGGGTACGCAGTATTTT
TRBV10-2	.	12	.	TRBJ1-1	CASRRGLTEAFF	TGCGCCAGCAGGAGGGGGTTAACTGAAGCTTTCTTT
TRBV5-1	.	14	.	TRBJ1-2	CASSPPRTAYGYTF	TGCGCCAGCAGCCCCCCCCGGACAGCTTATGGCTACACCTTC
TRBV7-9	.	14	.	TRBJ1-1	CASSLARVGTEAFF	TGTGCCAGCAGCTTAGCCAGGGTCGGGACTGAAGCTTTCTTT
TRBV4-3	TRBD1	14	.	TRBJ1-1	CASSPDRGSSVAFF	TGCGCCAGCAGCCCTGACAGGGGGTCTTCTGTAGCTTTCTTT
TRBV10-3	TRBD2	14	.	TRBJ2-1	CAISRLAEATEQFF	TGTGCCATCAGTAGACTAGCGGAGGCTACTGAGCAGTTCTTC
TRBV7-7	TRBD1	13	.	TRBJ1-1	CASSRDRNTEAFF	TGTGCTAGCAGCCGGGACAGGAACACTGAAGCTTTCTTT
TRBV4-2	TRBD2	15	.	TRBJ2-3	CASSQAGRAFDTQYF	TGTGCCAGCAGCCAAGCGGGGAGGGCCTTTGATACGCAGTATTTT
TRBV4-1	.	13	.	TRBJ1-1	CASSLMRNTEAFF	TGCGCCAGCAGCCTCATGCGGAACACTGAAGCTTTCTTT
TRBV10-3	.	13	.	TRBJ2-7	CATQTGEGNEQYF	TGTGCCACTCAGACAGGGGAGGGAAACGAGCAGTACTTC
TRBV7-3	.	14	.	TRBJ1-1	CASSLTRGSTTAFF	TGTGCCAGCAGCTTAACCCGCGGCAGCACCACAGCTTTCTTT
TRBV27	.	12	.	TRBJ2-2	CASSLNTGELFF	TGTGCCAGCAGTCTCAACACCGGGGAGCTGTTTTTT
TRBV6-6	.	15	.	TRBJ1-3	CASSASGHSGNTIYF	TGTGCCAGCAGTGCCTCAGGGCACTCTGGAAACACCATATATTTT
TRBV19	TRBD1	16	once	TRBJ1-2	CASSRTFSGTGYGYTF	TGTGCCAGTAGCCGAACATTCTCCGGGACAGGGTATGGCTACACCTTC
TRBV6-1	.	14	.	TRBJ2-3	CASSDMASTDTQYF	TGTGCCAGCAGTGATATGGCCAGCACAGATACGCAGTATTTT
TRBV18	TRBD2	15	.	TRBJ2-1	CASSPAGVRKNEQFF	TGTGCCAGCTCACCAGCGGGAGTAAGAAAGAATGAGCAGTTCTTC
TRBV10-1	TRBD1	15	.	TRBJ2-1	CASSGTGDSYNEQFF	TGCGCCAGCAGTGGGACAGGGGATTCGTACAATGAGCAGTTCTTC
TRBV5-1	TRBD1	14	.	TRBJ2-1	CASTLQDRGNEQFF	TGCGCCAGCACCCTACAGGACAGGGGCAATGAGCAGTTCTTC
TRBV6-5	TRBD1	15	few	TRBJ1-2	CASSYSRGGYYGYTF	TGTGCCAGCAGTTACTCGAGAGGGGGCTACTATGGCTACACCTTC
TRBV5-1	TRBD2	15	.	TRBJ2-1	CASRSGTSGYNEQFF	TGCGCCAGCAGATCCGGGACTAGCGGTTACAATGAGCAGTTCTTC
TRBV19	TRBD1	15	few	TRBJ2-4	CASSVDRGPKNIQYF	TGTGCCAGTAGTGTGGACAGGGGGCCCAAAAACATTCAGTACTTC
TRBV5-1	TRBD1	16	.	TRBJ2-4	CASSTWTGGSKNIQYF	TGCGCCAGCAGCACCTGGACAGGGGGCTCCAAAAACATTCAGTACTTC
TRBV27	.	13	.	TRBJ1-1	CASSPLGYTEAFF	TGTGCCAGCAGTCCACTCGGGTACACTGAAGCTTTCTTT
TRBV7-2	TRBD1	14	.	TRBJ1-2	CAGSVFTGGNGYTF	TGTGCCGGCAGCGTATTCACAGGGGGTAACGGCTACACCTTC
TRBV9	.	15	.	TRBJ2-2	CASSLGTPRTGELFF	TGTGCCAGCAGCCTGGGCACCCCCCGGACCGGGGAGCTGTTTTTT
TRBV19	.	14	.	TRBJ2-2	CASRGSGVTGELFF	TGTGCCAGTAGGGGTAGCGGAGTCACCGGGGAGCTGTTTTTT
TRBV27	TRBD1	15	.	TRBJ2-7	CASSRRWDSPYEQYF	TGTGCCAGCAGCCGTAGGTGGGACAGCCCCTACGAGCAGTACTTC
TRBV6-4	.	12	.	TRBJ2-7	CAHGQRSYEQYF	TGTGCCCACGGACAGCGCTCCTACGAGCAGTACTTC
TRBV7-8	.	15	few	TRBJ1-1	CASSLVLTVNTEAFF	TGTGCCAGCAGCTTAGTTTTGACAGTGAACACTGAAGCTTTCTTT
TRBV20-1	.	11	.	TRBJ2-7	CSARRDYEQYF	TGCAGTGCTCGCCGGGACTACGAGCAGTACTTC
TRBV7-3	TRBD2	14	.	TRBJ2-3	CASSLAGGTDTQYF	TGTGCCAGCAGCTTAGCGGGGGGCACAGATACGCAGTATTTT
TRBV18	TRBD2	16	.	TRBJ2-5	CASSPELAGELETQYF	TGTGCCAGCTCACCGGAACTAGCGGGAGAGCTGGAGACCCAGTACTTC
TRBV27	.	12	.	TRBJ2-2	CASHAGSGELFF	TGTGCCAGCCACGCAGGGTCCGGGGAGCTGTTTTTT
TRBV6-5	.	14	.	TRBJ2-6	CASLARAGANVLTF	TGTGCCAGCCTAGCTCGGGCTGGGGCCAACGTCCTGACTTTC
TRBV10-1	.	14	.	TRBJ2-7	CASAVAPGAYEQYF	TGCGCCAGCGCCGTTGCGCCGGGGGCCTACGAGCAGTACTTC
TRBV7-9	.	15	once	TRBJ2-1	CASSLAGTPNNEQFF	TGTGCCAGCAGCTTAGCGGGGACACCAAACAATGAGCAGTTCTTC
TRBV6-1	.	14	.	TRBJ1-3	CASSDTVRGNTIYF	TGTGCCAGCAGTGATACTGTGAGGGGAAACACCATATATTTT
TRBV5-1	TRBD2	13	few	TRBJ2-3	CASSRGDTDTQYF	TGCGCCAGCAGCCGGGGGGACACAGATACGCAGTATTTT
TRBV5-1	.	12	.	TRBJ2-5	CASSLSRETQYF	TGCGCCAGCAGCTTGAGTCGGGAGACCCAGTACTTC
TRBV7-2	.	15	once	TRBJ2-7	CASSSPAGLSYEQYF	TGTGCCAGCAGCTCCCCCGCGGGGCTCTCCTACGAGCAGTACTTC
TRBV6-5	.	13	few	TRBJ1-5	CASSYDGNQPQHF	TGTGCCAGCAGTTACGACGGGAATCAGCCCCAGCATTTT
TRBV18	.	15	few	TRBJ2-1	CASSPGSVTGSEQFF	TGTGCCAGCTCACCTGGATCAGTGACTGGTAGTGAGCAGTTCTTC